The next 5 T cell receptor beta chains were all read from a single sample in a study of CXCR3-negative and CXCR3-positive naive CD8 T cells. Libraries of TRB cDNA were made by 5' RACE and carried UMIs. TCRdb reanalyzed the 5' RACE reads and collapses them to one entry per CDR3 protein, without DNA. This repertoire comprises around 140,000 distinct CDR3 sequences; its ten largest clones make up 0.25% to 0.35%. Sequencing was carried out using naive CXCR3- CD8+ T cells from blood. Subset of the sample: CD45RO-CCR7+CD27+CD95- naive CD8+ T cells lacking CXCR3 (TNR3-). These receptors all stem from a human donor in good health. Some clones in this sample may be carry-over from other donors' samples.

The chain employs TRBV5-1 and TRBJ2-7; the TRBD1 assignment by TCRdb is unverifiable without DNA. CDR3 length: 14 amino acids. From germline, CDR1 is SGHRS and CDR2 YFSETQ. The CDR3: CASNIGDMAWEQYF.

The rearrangement uses TRBV7-8 and TRBJ2-3; without DNA, the TCRdb call of TRBD2 cannot be checked. CDR1 and CDR2 (germline): SGHVS, FQNEAQ. The CDR3 covers 14 residues. CDR3 protein: CASSSWRAGDTQYF.

V gene TRBV7-6 combines with J gene TRBJ2-1; checking the TCRdb D call of TRBD2 is not possible without DNA. This CDR3 comprises 17 residues. Germline CDR1 reads SGHVS; CDR2 reads FNYEAQ. The CDR3 reads CASSRFGGRPRVNEQFF.

The chain carries TRBV7-8 and TRBJ1-1. This CDR3 contains 14 residues. Germline loops: CDR1 SGHVS, CDR2 FQNEAQ. This CDR3 reads CASSPAGEDTEAFF.

This sequence joins TRBV29-1 and TRBJ2-1; the D call of TRBD1 rests on TCRdb alone, since no DNA is present to check it. The CDR3 has 14 amino acids. Germline V lookup: CDR1 SQVTM, CDR2 ANQGSEA. The CDR3 sequence: CSASDRGDYNEQFF.